The clone carrying this TCR beta chain was counted ten times or more. The data stem from a study of HIV-infected children after antiretroviral therapy interruption. RNA-based 3' RACE libraries used unique molecular identifiers. TCRdb itself ran the 3' RACE reads through MiXCR, one entry per CDR3 protein. The top ten clones hold roughly 1% of a sample with 70,000 to 90,000 distinct CDR3 sequences, approximately 6.9% of them seen once. Regarding treatment: PENTA 11 planned treatment interruption arm or continuous ART arm. This receptor was obtained from a pool of human donors with HIV. Here the sequenced sample was CD45RA+ CD4+ T cells from PBMCs, pooled from several time points, taken from a donor given antiretroviral therapy, either interrupted or continuous. This sample's subset: naive CD4+ CD45RA+ CD45RO- T cells.

CDR3 sequence reads: CASSSSGYNEQFF. As DNA, the CDR3 is TGTGCCAGCAGCTCGAGCGGATACAATGAGCAGTTCTTC. This chain joins TRBV5-4 and TRBJ2-1, with D tentatively TRBD2 (5 bases). Trimming pared 3 bases from V and 4 bases from J, leaving 8 bases between. The CDR3 totals 13 residues. The germline CDR1 and CDR2 sequences are SGHNT and YYREEE (reference sequence). Filled out from reference TRBV5-4 and TRBJ2-1, the complete variable domain reads ETGVTQSPTHLIKTRGQQVTLRCSSQSGHNTVSWYQQALGQGPQFIFQYYREEENGRGNFPPRFSGLQFPNYSSELNVNALELDDSALYLCASSSSGYNEQFFGPGTRLTVL.